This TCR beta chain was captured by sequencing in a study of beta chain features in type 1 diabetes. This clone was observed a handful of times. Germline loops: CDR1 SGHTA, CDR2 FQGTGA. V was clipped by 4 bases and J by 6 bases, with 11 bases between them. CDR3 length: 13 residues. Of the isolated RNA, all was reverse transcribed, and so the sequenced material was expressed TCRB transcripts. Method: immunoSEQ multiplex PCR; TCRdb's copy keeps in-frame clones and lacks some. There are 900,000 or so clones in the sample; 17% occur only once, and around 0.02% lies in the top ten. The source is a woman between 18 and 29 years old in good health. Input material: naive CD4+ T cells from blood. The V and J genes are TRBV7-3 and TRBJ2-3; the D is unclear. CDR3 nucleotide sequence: TGTGCCAGCAGCTCCTCCGTATATGATACGCAGTATTTT. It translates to CASSSSVYDTQYF.